These 19 T cell receptor beta chains share one sample of origin, sequenced in a study of TIL therapy for anti-PD-1-resistant metastatic lung cancer. The immunoSEQ assay was v3. Sequencing was performed with immunoSEQ multiplex PCR; in TCRdb, only in-frame clones are kept and a portion is missing. This sample carries about 100,000 clones, 55% to 75% of them seen once, and the ten largest clones take approximately 10%. Documented time point: pre-treatment sample, taken before nivolumab and TIL therapy. The tumor samples were excised metastases, mostly pleural nodules or supraclavicular lymph nodes. Sequencing used tumor tissue, obtained at baseline. The receptor source for this set is a person between 25 and 80 years old with non-small cell lung cancer.

This chain connects TRBV6-2 or TRBV6-3 to TRBJ2-7; 7 bases line up with TRBD1. V was pared by 2 bases and J by 4 bases, with 8 bases of the junction left unmatched. The CDR3 spans 15 residues. Per germline, CDR1 MNHEY and CDR2 SVGEGT. CDR3 protein: CASSYQGGAGYEQYF. The CDR3 region has the DNA TGTGCCAGCAGTTACCAAGGGGGCGCAGGATACGAGCAGTACTTC.

The J gene is TRBJ2-1, the V gene TRBV6-5, with 8 bases that match TRBD2. CDR1 is MNHEY, CDR2 SVGAGI, per germline. This CDR3 has 15 amino acids. J gave up 0 bases and V 5 bases, and 3 bases lay outside the gene matches. CDR3 in amino acids: CASSRSGSSYNEQFF. The CDR3 DNA reads as TGTGCCAGCAGTAGGAGCGGGAGCTCCTACAATGAGCAGTTCTTC.

The chain combines TRBV6-2 or TRBV6-3 with TRBJ1-6; no firm D call. In germline, CDR1 is MNHEY, CDR2 SVGEGT. The CDR3 extends over 15 amino acids. V lost 7 bases and J lost 8, with 18 bases in between. In nucleotides, the CDR3 is TGTGCCAGCACCCCGCCCGGTCGTGGTGATTCACCCCTCCACTTT. Its protein is CASTPPGRGDSPLHF.

The chain is built from TRBV11-3 and TRBJ2-1; 11 bases are a match to TRBD2. CDR3 length: 16 residues. V dropped 5 bases and J dropped 0; count of bases not matched to a gene: 3. Germline V gene data show CDR1 as SGHNT and CDR2 as YENEEA. CDR3 in DNA: TGTGCCAGCAGCGTCGGACTAGCGGGCTCCTACAATGAGCAGTTCTTC. Encoded protein: CASSVGLAGSYNEQFF.

Here the CDR3 DNA reads TGTGCCAGCTCACCAAACCAGAGGAACACTGAAGCTTTCTTT. Its translation: CASSPNQRNTEAFF. The chain is built from TRBV18 and TRBJ1-1; no clear D gene. The V end was cut by 2 bases, the J end by 1 base, with 8 bases between. The germline gives CDR1 KGHSH, CDR2 LQKENI. This CDR3 spans 14 amino acids.

The rearrangement links TRBV5-8 to TRBJ2-3; a possible D gene is TRBD2 (6 bases). Germline V gene data show CDR1 as SGHTS and CDR2 as YDEGEE. CDR3 length: 16 residues. V was shortened by 0 bases and J by 4 bases, with 15 bases between the two germline ends. CDR3 sequence: CASSLVGGTRADTQYF. The CDR3 DNA is TGTGCCAGCAGCTTGGTTGGCGGGACTCGGGCAGATACGCAGTATTTT.

The genes are TRBV6-6 and TRBJ1-5; D may be TRBD1 (6 bases). The CDR3 is made up of 14 amino acids. Germline V gives CDR1 MNHNY, CDR2 SVGAGI (reference sequence). The V end lost 6 bases, the J end lost 4 bases, and 13 bases lay between the germline ends. The CDR3 loop is CASSYQDRNQPQHF. CDR3 nucleotide sequence: TGTGCCAGCAGCTATCAAGACAGGAATCAGCCCCAGCATTTT.

The V and J genes are TRBV29-1 and TRBJ1-1; D perhaps matches TRBD1 (6 bases). There are 12 residues in the CDR3. Per germline, CDR1 SQVTM and CDR2 ANQGSEA. Trimming removed 5 bases from V and 3 bases from J, with 10 bases in between. The CDR3 nucleotides read TGCAGCGTTATTACAGGGTACACTGAAGCTTTCTTT. Its translation is CSVITGYTEAFF.

CDR3 protein: CASSHSIGGAGSPLHF. CDR3 coding DNA: TGTGCCAGCAGCCACTCAATTGGGGGCGCAGGGTCACCCCTCCACTTT. The chain combines TRBV14 with TRBJ1-6; D possibly corresponds to TRBD1 (6 bases). V lost 3 bases to trimming and J lost 10 bases, with 19 bases between them. This CDR3 has 16 residues. The V gene's germline CDR1 is SGHDN and CDR2 FVKESK.

V and J are TRBV25-1 and TRBJ1-4; D uncertain. This CDR3 has 13 residues. V gave up 8 bases and J gave up 4 bases, with 11 bases separating them. The V gene's germline CDR1 is MGHDK and CDR2 SYGVNS. The chain's CDR3 is CASVGRINEKLFF. The CDR3 DNA reads TGTGCCAGCGTAGGACGGATTAATGAAAAACTGTTTTTT. The whole variable domain, filled in from reference TRBV25-1 and TRBJ1-4, reads EADIYQTPRYLVIGTGKKITLECSQTMGHDKMYWYQQDPGMELHLIHYSYGVNSTEKGDLSSESTVSRIRTEHFPLTLESARPSHTSQYLCASVGRINEKLFFGSGTQLSVL.

V gene TRBV11-2 combines with J gene TRBJ1-1, with D perhaps matching TRBD1 (6 bases). CDR3 length equals 15 residues. In germline, CDR1 is SGHAT, CDR2 FQNNGV. Trimming stripped 0 bases from V and 5 bases from J, with 13 bases between. CDR3 residues: CASSLDRGAGTEAFF. The DNA for the CDR3 is TGTGCCAGCAGCTTAGATCGGGGGGCAGGGACTGAAGCTTTCTTT.

V gene TRBV4-1 combines with J gene TRBJ1-5; D not certain. This CDR3 spans 16 amino acids. Germline V gives CDR1 MGHRA, CDR2 YSYEKL. Trimming shortened V by 1 base and J by 1 base, and 11 bases separated the two germline ends. CDR3 nucleotide sequence: TGCGCCAGCAGCCAAGTATTCTTGGGGAGCAATCAGCCCCAGCATTTT. It translates to CASSQVFLGSNQPQHF.

This chain joins TRBV7-3 and TRBJ2-5; D might be TRBD2 (6 bases). From germline, CDR1 is SGHTA and CDR2 FQGTGA. Trimming left V 1 base short and J 3 bases short, with 12 bases between. This CDR3 spans 15 amino acids. CDR3 DNA: TGTGCCAGCAGCTTAATTCCGGGGGAGGAAGAGACCCAGTACTTC. Amino acid sequence: CASSLIPGEEETQYF.

The chain joins TRBV6-6 to TRBJ1-4; D remains ambiguous. Between the trimmed V and J ends, which lost 6 bases and 11 bases, there was a span of 16 bases. Germline V gene data show CDR1 as MNHNY and CDR2 as SVGAGI (reference sequence). CDR3 length equals 13 residues. CDR3 bases: TGTGCCAGCAGAGGTGCGGGTACGGCCAAACTGTTTTTT. Protein sequence: CASRGAGTAKLFF.

This chain links TRBV11-2 with TRBJ2-2; no definite D call. Germline-derived CDR1 and CDR2 are SGHAT and FQNNGV. Between the trimmed V and J ends, which lost 4 bases and 4 bases, there was a span of 10 bases. This CDR3 region has 14 residues. CDR3 protein: CASSYTTRTGELFF. CDR3 bases: TGTGCCAGCAGCTATACTACGCGCACCGGGGAGCTGTTTTTT.

CDR3 loop: CASSSLAGWAYEQYF. CDR3 bases: TGTGCCAGCAGCTCCTTAGCAGGGTGGGCCTACGAGCAGTACTTC. The chain combines TRBV7-2 with TRBJ2-7; possibly TRBD1 for D (5 bases). Looked up from germline, CDR1 is SGHTA and CDR2 is FQGNSA. V lost 4 bases, J lost 2 bases, and 15 bases lay in between. The CDR3 is made up of 15 amino acids.

The sample holds a few counts of this clone. The chain couples TRBV6-6 to TRBJ2-2; TRBD2 matches 11 bases. The germline V gene has CDR1 MNHNY and CDR2 SVGAGI (reference sequence). CDR3 size: 16 residues. V lost 4 bases, J lost 5 bases, and 6 bases stayed unmatched. The CDR3 is CASSSIAGGLTGELFF. Written as DNA, the CDR3 is TGTGCCAGCAGTTCGATAGCGGGGGGGCTAACCGGGGAGCTGTTTTTT.

The genes are TRBV30 and TRBJ2-3; 9 nucleotides match TRBD2. CDR1 and CDR2 from the germline V gene are GTSNPN and SVGIG (reference sequence). The CDR3 spans 14 residues. V shed 7 bases, J shed 0 bases, and the junction held 5 bases outside the gene matches. CDR3 sequence (DNA): TGTGCCTCTCAGCGGGGGGTCAGCACAGATACGCAGTATTTT. Its translation is CASQRGVSTDTQYF.

Only a few counts were recorded for this clone. The rearrangement joins TRBV5-4 to TRBJ1-6; D unresolved. The CDR3 has 14 amino acids. V shed 4 bases and J shed 7 bases, with 12 bases lying between them. CDR1 is SGHNT and CDR2 is YYREEE in the germline V gene (reference sequence). CDR3 sequence: CASSDSTNNSPLHF. The CDR3 nucleotides are TGTGCCAGCAGCGATTCGACGAACAATTCACCCCTCCACTTT.